The present T cell receptor beta chain was sequenced within a study of blood T cell repertoires in COVID-19. On the study more broadly: T cells, B-cell-depleted T cells, or PBMCs supplied cDNA or gDNA.

Adults between roughly 18 and 100 years of age took part from some 25 US areas. Membership in each cohort depended on participant-reported clinical history. Symptom resolution, clearance, or two negative PCRs marked the recovered donors of Cohort 3. CDR3 size: 15 residues. V was clipped by 5 bases and J by 3 bases; unmatched bases: 3. Germline assignment: CDR1 MRHNA and CDR2 SNTAGT. TCRdb keeps only in-frame clones here, not all; method: immunoSEQ multiplex PCR. The sample has 140,000 or so clones, 80% to 90% seen once; the top ten hold 10% to 12%. The V and J genes are TRBV6-4 and TRBJ2-2, with 10 bases matching TRBD1. The clonotype comes from a man between 60 and 70 years old who had recovered from COVID-19. The material sequenced was PBMCs or T cells enriched from blood (not recorded which). CDR3 protein: CASSSGTGDTGELFF. The CDR3 DNA reads as TGTGCCAGCAGTTCCGGGACAGGGGACACCGGGGAGCTGTTTTTT.